The clone carrying this T cell receptor (beta chain) has only a few counts. This entry comes from a study of early T cells in non-severe SARS-CoV-2 infection. MiXCR, applied by TCRdb to the 5' RACE reads, yields one record per CDR3 protein. The sample carries about 77,000 distinct CDR3 sequences, about 17% recorded once. The CDR3 is 15 amino acids. V was clipped by 6 bases and J by 7 bases; unmatched bases: 11. Germline values: CDR1 SNHLY, CDR2 FYNNEI. The clonotype originates from an adult who was a healthcare worker with PCR-confirmed SARS-CoV-2 infection or an uninfected control (not recorded which). The chain is built from TRBV2 and TRBJ2-2; 7 bases match TRBD1. Sequenced: whole blood. In DNA form, the CDR3 reads TGTGCCAGCAGACCTCGGACAGGCTCGGGCGGGGAGCTGTTTTTT. It is translated as CASRPRTGSGGELFF. The full variable domain, in which reference TRBV2 and TRBJ2-2 provide the parts outside the CDR3, is EPEVTQTPSHQVTQMGQEVILRCVPISNHLYFYWYRQILGQKVEFLVSFYNNEISEKSEIFDDQFSVERPDGSNFTLKIRSTKLEDSAMYFCASRPRTGSGGELFFGEGSRLTVL.